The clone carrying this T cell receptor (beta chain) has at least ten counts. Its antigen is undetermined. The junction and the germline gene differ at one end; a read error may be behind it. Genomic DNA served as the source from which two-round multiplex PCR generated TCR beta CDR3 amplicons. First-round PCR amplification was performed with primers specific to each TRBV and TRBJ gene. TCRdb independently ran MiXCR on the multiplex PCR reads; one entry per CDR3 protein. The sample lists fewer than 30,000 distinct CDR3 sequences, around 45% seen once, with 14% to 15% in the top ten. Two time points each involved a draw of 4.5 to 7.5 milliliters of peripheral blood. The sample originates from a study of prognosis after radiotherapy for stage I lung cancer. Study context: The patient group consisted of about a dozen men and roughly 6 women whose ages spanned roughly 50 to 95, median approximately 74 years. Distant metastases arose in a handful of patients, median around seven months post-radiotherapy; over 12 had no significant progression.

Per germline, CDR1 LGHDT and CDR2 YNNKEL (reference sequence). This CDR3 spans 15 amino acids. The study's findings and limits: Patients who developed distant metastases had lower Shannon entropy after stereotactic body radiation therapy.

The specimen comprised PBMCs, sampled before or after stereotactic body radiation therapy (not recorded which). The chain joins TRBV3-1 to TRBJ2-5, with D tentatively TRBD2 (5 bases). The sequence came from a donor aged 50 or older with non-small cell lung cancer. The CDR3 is CASSLAILPERVGLF. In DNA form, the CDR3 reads TGTGCCAGCAGCCTAGCCATACTGCCGGAGAGGGTAGGGTTGTTC.